Sequencing of this T cell receptor (beta chain) was carried out in a study of blood T cell repertoires in COVID-19. Study summary: From the United States, Italy and Spain came samples of acute and convalescent COVID-19. PBMCs, B-cell-depleted T cells, or T cells provided the cDNA or gDNA that made up the material.

This table comes from immunoSEQ multiplex PCR, and its TCRdb copy is limited to in-frame clones, with some not included. The sample lists about 190,000 clones, approximately 88% seen once, with around 7% in the top ten. The V gene end was trimmed by 2 bases and the J gene end by 5 bases; junction bases not matched to a gene: 7. The length of the CDR3 is 14 residues. Germline CDR1 is GTSNPN and CDR2 is SVGIG (reference sequence). The specimen sequenced was peripheral blood. The chain uses TRBV30 and TRBJ1-2; 8 bases line up with TRBD1. This clonotype originated in a man aged 35 to 55 with acute or convalescent COVID-19. The DNA for the CDR3 is TGTGCCTGGAGTCCATCGGACAGGGTTTATGGCTACACCTTC. This gives the protein CAWSPSDRVYGYTF.